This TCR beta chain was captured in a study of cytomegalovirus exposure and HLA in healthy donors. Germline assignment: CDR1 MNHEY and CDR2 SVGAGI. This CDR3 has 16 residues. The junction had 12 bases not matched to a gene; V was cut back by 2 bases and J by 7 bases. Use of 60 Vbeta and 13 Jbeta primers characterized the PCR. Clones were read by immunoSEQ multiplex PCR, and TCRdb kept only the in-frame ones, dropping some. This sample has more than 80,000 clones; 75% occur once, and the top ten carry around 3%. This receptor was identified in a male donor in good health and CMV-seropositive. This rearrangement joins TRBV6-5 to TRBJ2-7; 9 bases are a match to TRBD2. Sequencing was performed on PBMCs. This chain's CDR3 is CASSYGRRGGTKEQYF. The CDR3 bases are TGTGCCAGCAGTTACGGGCGGCGGGGGGGGACAAAGGAGCAGTACTTC.